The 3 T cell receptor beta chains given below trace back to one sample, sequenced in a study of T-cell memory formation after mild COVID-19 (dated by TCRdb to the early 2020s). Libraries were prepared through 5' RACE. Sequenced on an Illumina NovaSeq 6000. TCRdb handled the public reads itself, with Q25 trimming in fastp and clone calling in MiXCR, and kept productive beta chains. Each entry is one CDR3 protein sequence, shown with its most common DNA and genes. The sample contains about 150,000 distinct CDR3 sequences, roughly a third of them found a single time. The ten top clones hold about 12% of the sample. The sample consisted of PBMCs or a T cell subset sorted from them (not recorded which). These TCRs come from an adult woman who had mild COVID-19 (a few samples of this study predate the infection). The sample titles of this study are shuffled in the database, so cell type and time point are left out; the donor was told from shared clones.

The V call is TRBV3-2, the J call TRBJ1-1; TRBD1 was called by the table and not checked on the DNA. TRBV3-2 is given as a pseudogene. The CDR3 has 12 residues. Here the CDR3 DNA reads TGTGCCAGCAGCCAAGGCCCCGCTGAAGCTTTCTTT. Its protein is CASSQGPAEAFF.

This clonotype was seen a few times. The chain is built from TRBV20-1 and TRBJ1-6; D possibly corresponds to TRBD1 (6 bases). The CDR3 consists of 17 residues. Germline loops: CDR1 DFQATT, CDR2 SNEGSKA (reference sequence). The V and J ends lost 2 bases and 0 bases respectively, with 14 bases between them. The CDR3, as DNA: TGCAGTGCTAGATCCGGAACAGGGAGCTCCTATAATTCACCCCTCCACTTT. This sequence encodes CSARSGTGSSYNSPLHF.

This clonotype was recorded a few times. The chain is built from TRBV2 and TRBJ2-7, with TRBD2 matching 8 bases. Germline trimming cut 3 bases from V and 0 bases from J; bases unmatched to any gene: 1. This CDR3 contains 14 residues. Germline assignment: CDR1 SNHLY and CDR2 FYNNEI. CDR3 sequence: CASSDLAGSYEQYF. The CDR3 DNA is TGTGCCAGCAGTGATCTAGCGGGCTCCTACGAGCAGTACTTC. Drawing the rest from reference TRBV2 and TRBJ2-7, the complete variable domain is EPEVTQTPSHQVTQMGQEVILRCVPISNHLYFYWYRQILGQKVEFLVSFYNNEISEKSEIFDDQFSVERPDGSNFTLKIRSTKLEDSAMYFCASSDLAGSYEQYFGPGTRLTVT.